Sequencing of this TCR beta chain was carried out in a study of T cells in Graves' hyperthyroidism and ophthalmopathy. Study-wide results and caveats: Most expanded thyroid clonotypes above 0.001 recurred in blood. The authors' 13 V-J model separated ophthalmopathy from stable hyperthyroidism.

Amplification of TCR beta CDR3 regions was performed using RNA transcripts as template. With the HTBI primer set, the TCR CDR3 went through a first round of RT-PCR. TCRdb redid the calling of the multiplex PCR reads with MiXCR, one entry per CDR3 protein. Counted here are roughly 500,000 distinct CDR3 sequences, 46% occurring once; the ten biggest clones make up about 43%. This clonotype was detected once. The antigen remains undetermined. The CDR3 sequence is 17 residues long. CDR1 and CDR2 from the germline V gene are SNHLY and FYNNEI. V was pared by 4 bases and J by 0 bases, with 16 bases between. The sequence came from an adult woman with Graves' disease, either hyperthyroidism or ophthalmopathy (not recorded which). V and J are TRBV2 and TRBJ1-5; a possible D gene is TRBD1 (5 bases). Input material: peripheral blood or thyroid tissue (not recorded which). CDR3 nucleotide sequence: TGTGCCAGCAGTGTTGGCCAGGGAATCAGTAGCAATCAGCCCCAGCATTTT. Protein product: CASSVGQGISSNQPQHF.